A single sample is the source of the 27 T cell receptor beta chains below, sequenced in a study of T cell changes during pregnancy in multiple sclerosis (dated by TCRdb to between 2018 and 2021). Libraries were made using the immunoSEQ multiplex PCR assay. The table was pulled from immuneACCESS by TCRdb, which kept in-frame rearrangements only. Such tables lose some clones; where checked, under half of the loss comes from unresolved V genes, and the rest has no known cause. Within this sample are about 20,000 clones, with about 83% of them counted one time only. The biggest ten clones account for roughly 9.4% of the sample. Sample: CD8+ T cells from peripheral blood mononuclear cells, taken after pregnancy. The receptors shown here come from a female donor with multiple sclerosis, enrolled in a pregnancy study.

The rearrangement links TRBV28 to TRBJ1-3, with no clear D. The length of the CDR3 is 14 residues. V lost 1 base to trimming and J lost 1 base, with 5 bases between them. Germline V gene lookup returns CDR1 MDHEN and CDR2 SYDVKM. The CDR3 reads CASSLYSSGNTIYF. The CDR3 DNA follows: TGTGCCAGCAGTTTATACAGTTCTGGAAACACCATATATTTT.

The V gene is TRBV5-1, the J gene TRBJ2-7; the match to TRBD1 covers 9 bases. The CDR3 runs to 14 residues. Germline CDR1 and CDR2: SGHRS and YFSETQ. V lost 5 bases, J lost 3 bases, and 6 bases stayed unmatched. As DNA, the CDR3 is TGCGCCAGCAGGGAGGGACAGGGTAACTACGAGCAGTACTTC. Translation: CASREGQGNYEQYF.

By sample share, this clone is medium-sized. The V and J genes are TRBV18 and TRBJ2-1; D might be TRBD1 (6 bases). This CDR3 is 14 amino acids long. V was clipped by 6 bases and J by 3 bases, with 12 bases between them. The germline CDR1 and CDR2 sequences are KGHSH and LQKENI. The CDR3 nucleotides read TGTGCCAGCTCTACGACAGGCTACTACAATGAGCAGTTCTTC. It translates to CASSTTGYYNEQFF.

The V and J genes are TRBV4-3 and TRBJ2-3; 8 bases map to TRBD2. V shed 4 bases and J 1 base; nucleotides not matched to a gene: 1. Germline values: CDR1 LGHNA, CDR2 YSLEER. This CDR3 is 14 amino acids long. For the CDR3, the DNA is TGCGCCAGCAGCCCGCGGGGGGGCACAGATACGCAGTATTTT. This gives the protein CASSPRGGTDTQYF.

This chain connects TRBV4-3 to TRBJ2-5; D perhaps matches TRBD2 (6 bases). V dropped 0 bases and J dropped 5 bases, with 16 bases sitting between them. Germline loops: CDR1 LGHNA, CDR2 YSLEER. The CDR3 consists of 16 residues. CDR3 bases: TGCGCCAGCAGCCAAGATAGAGAGGGGAGCGGGGAGACCCAGTACTTC. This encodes CASSQDREGSGETQYF.

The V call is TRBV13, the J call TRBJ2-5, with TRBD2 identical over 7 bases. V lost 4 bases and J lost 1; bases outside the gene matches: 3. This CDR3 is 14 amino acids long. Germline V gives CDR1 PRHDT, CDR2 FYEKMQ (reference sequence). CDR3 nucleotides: TGTGCCAGCAGCTCTGGACTAGTCCAAGAGACCCAGTACTTC. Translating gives CASSSGLVQETQYF. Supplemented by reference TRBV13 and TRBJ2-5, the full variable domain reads AAGVIQSPRHLIKEKRETATLKCYPIPRHDTVYWYQQGPGQDPQFLISFYEKMQSDKGSIPDRFSAQQFSDYHSELNMSSLELGDSALYFCASSSGLVQETQYFGPGTRLLVL.

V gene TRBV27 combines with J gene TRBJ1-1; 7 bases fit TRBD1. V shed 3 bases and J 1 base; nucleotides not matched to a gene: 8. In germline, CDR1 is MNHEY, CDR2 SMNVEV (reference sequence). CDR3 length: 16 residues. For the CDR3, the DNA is TGTGCCAGCAGTTTTTATCGGGACAGACAGAACACTGAAGCTTTCTTT. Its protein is CASSFYRDRQNTEAFF.

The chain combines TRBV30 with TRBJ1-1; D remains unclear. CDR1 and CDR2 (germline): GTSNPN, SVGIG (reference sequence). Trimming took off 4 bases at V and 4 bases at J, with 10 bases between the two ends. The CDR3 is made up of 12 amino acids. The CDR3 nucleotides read TGTGCCTGGAACGAGGGCGGCACTGAAGCTTTCTTT. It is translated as CAWNEGGTEAFF. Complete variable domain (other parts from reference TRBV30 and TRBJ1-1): SQTIHQWPATLVQPVGSPLSLECTVEGTSNPNLYWYRQAAGRGLQLLFYSVGIGQISSEVPQNLSASRPQDRQFILSSKKLLLSDSGFYLCAWNEGGTEAFFGQGTRLTVV.

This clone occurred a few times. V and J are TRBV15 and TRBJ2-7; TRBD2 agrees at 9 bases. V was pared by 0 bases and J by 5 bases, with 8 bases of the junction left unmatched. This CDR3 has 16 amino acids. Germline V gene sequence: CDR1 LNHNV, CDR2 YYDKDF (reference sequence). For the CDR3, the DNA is TGTGCCACCAGCAGAGATGCCGGTAGCGGGAGCGACGAGCAGTACTTC. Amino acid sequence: CATSRDAGSGSDEQYF.

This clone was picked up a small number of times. CDR3 region: CASSQDEGTGGYEQYF. The CDR3 DNA is TGCGCCAGCAGCCAAGATGAGGGGACAGGAGGATACGAGCAGTACTTC. V and J are TRBV4-1 and TRBJ2-7; 8 bases fit TRBD1. The V segment lost 0 bases and the J segment 4 bases; nucleotides outside the gene matches: 8. Germline V CDR1 and CDR2: MGHRA, YSYEKL. This CDR3 has 16 residues.

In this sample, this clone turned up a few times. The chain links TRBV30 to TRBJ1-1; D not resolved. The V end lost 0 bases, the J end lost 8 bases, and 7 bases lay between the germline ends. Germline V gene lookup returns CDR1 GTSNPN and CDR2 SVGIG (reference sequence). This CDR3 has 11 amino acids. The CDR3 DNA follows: TGTGCCTGGAGTGTACTTATCGAAGCTTTCTTT. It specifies CAWSVLIEAFF. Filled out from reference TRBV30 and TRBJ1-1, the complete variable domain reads SQTIHQWPATLVQPVGSPLSLECTVEGTSNPNLYWYRQAAGRGLQLLFYSVGIGQISSEVPQNLSASRPQDRQFILSSKKLLLSDSGFYLCAWSVLIEAFFGQGTRLTVV.

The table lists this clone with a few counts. The CDR3: CASSLVELNTEAFF. The CDR3 nucleotides read TGTGCCAGCAGCTTAGTGGAGCTTAACACTGAAGCTTTCTTT. This sequence joins TRBV7-2 and TRBJ1-1; D gene uncertain. CDR3 size: 14 residues. V was trimmed by 1 base and J by 2 bases, leaving 8 bases between them. Germline CDR1 reads SGHTA; CDR2 reads FQGNSA.

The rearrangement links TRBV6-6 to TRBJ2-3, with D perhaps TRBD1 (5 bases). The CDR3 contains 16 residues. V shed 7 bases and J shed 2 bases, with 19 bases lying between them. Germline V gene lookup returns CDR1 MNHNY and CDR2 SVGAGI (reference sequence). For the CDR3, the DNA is TGTGCCAGCAACCATGGGGCACTTATGATCACAGATACGCAGTATTTT. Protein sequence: CASNHGALMITDTQYF.

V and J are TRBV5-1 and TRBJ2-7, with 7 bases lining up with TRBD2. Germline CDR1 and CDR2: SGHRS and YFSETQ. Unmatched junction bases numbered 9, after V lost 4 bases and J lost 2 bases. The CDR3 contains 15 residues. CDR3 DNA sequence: TGCGCCAGCAGCCCGGGGGAGGGTGCCACCTACGAGCAGTACTTC. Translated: CASSPGEGATYEQYF. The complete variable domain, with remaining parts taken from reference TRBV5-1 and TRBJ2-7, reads KAGVTQTPRYLIKTRGQQVTLSCSPISGHRSVSWYQQTPGQGLQFLFEYFSETQRNKGNFPGRFSGRQFSNSRSEMNVSTLELGDSALYLCASSPGEGATYEQYFGPGTRLTVT.

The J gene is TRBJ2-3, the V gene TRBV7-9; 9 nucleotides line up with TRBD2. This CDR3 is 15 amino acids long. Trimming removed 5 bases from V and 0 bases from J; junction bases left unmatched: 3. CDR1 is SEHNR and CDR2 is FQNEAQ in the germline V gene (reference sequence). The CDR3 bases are TGTGCCAGCAGCACCGGGACTAGCAGCACAGATACGCAGTATTTT. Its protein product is CASSTGTSSTDTQYF.

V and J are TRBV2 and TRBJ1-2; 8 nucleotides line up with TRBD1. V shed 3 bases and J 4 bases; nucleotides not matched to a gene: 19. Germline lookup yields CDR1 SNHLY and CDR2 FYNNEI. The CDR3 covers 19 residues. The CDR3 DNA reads TGTGCCAGCAGTGACTACCCTTTCGGACAGGGCGAGTTCTTCTATGGCTACACCTTC. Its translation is CASSDYPFGQGEFFYGYTF.

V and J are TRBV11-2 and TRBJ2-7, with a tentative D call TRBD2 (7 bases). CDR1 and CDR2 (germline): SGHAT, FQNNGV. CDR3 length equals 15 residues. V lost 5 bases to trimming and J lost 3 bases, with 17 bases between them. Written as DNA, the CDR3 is TGTGCCAGCAGCCCGAGGCGGGGGCGGATCTACGAGCAGTACTTC. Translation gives CASSPRRGRIYEQYF.

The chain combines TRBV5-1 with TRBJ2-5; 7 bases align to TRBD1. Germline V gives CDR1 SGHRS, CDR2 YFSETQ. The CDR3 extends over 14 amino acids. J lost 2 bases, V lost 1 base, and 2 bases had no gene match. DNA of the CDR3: TGCGCCAGCAGCTTGATGGGACAGCAAGAGACCCAGTACTTC. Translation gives CASSLMGQQETQYF.

The CDR3 DNA is TGTGCCAGCAGGACAGGGTTTAGCAATCAGCCCCAGCATTTT. Encoded protein: CASRTGFSNQPQHF. The chain uses TRBV27 and TRBJ1-5, with TRBD1 identical over 7 bases. CDR1 is MNHEY and CDR2 is SMNVEV in the germline V gene (reference sequence). The CDR3 runs 14 residues. V was clipped by 6 bases and J by 0 bases; unmatched bases: 2.

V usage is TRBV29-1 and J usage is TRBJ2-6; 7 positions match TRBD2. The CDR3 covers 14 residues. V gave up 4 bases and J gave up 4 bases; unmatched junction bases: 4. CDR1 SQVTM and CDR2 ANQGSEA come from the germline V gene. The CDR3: CSVGGGSGANVLTF. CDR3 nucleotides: TGCAGCGTTGGGGGGGGGTCAGGGGCCAACGTCCTGACTTTC. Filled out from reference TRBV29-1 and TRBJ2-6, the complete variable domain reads SAVISQKPSRDICQRGTSLTIQCQVDSQVTMMFWYRQQPGQSLTLIATANQGSEATYESGFVIDKFPISRPNLTFSTLTVSNMSPEDSSIYLCSVGGGSGANVLTFGAGSRLTVL.

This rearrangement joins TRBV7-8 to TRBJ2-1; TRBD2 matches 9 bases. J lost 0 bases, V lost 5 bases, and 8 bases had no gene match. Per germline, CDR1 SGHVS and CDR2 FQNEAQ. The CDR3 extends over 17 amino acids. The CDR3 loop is CASSAWTSERSYNEQFF. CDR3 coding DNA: TGTGCCAGCAGCGCCTGGACTAGCGAACGCTCCTACAATGAGCAGTTCTTC.

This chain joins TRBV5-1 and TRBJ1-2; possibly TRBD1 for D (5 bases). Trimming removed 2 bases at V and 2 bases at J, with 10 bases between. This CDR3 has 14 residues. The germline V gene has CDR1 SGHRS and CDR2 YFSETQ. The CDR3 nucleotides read TGCGCCAGCAGCTTAGGCGACAGCAACTATGGCTACACCTTC. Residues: CASSLGDSNYGYTF.

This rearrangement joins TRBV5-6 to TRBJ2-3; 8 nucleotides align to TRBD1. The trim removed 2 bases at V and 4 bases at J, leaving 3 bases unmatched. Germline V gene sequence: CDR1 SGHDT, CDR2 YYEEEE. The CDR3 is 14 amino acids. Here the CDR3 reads CASSFSRGPDTQYF. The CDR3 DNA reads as TGTGCCAGCAGCTTCTCCAGGGGGCCAGATACGCAGTATTTT.

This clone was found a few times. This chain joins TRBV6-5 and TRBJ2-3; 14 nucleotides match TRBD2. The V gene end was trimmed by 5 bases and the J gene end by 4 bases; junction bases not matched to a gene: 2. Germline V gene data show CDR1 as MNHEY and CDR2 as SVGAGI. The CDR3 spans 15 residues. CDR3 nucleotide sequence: TGTGCCAGCAGTGGGACTAGCGGGAGTCCAGATACGCAGTATTTT. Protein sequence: CASSGTSGSPDTQYF.

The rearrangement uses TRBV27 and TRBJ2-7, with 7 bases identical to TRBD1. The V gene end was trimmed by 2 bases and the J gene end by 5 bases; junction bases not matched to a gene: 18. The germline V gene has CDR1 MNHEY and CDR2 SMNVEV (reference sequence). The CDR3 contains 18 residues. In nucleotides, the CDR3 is TGTGCCAGCAGTTTAGCCCGGACAGGTGATTTGAAGCCCCACGAGCAGTACTTC. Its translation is CASSLARTGDLKPHEQYF.

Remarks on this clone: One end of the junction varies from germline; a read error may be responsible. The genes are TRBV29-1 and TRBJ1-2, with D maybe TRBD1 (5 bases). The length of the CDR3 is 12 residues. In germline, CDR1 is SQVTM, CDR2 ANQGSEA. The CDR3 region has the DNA TGCAGCGTGAAAGGGACTACAGTGTCCCCCGCCTTC. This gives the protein CSVKGTTVSPAF.

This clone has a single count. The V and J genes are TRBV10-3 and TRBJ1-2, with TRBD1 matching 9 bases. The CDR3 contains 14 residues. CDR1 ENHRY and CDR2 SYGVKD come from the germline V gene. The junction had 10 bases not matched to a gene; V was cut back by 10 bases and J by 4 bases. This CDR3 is CATPRTGESYGYTF. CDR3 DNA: TGTGCCACCCCTAGGACAGGGGAAAGCTATGGCTACACCTTC.